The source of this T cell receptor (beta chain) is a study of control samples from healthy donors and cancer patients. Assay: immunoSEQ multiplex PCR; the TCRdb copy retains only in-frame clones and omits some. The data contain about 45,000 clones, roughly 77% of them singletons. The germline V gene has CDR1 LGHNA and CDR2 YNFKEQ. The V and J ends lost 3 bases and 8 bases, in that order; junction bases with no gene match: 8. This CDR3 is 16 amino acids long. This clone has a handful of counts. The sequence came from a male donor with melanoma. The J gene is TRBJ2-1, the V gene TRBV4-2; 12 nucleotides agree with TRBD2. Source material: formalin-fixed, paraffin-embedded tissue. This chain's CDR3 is CASSQATSGRTDEQFF. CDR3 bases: TGTGCCAGCAGCCAGGCAACTAGCGGGAGGACCGATGAGCAGTTCTTC.